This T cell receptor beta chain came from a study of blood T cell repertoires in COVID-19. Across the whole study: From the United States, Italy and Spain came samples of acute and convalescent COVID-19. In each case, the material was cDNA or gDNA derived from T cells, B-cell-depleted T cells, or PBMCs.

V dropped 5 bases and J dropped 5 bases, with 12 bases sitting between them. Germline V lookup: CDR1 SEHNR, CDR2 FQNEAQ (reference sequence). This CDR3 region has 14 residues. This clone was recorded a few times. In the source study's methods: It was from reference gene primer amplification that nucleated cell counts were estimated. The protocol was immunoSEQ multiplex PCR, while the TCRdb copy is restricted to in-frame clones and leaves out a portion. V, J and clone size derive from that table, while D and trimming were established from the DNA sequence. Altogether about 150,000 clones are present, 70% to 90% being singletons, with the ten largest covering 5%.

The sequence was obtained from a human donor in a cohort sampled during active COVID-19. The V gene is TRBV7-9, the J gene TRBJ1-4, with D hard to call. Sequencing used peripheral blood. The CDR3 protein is CASSQYQRNEKLFF. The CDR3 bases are TGTGCCAGCAGCCAGTATCAGAGGAATGAAAAACTGTTTTTT.